One and the same sample provided the 18 T cell receptor beta chains below, sequenced in a study of identical twins (dated by TCRdb to the mid-2010s). Libraries were made using 5' RACE. The instrument given in TCRdb is Illumina HiSeq 2000. In TCRdb, the public reads were trimmed at Q25 with fastp and aligned with MiXCR, with productive beta chains retained. Every distinct CDR3 protein forms one entry, paired with its most common genes and DNA. Present in this sample are roughly 720,000 distinct CDR3 sequences, roughly 20% of which were seen just once. The top ten hold around 14% of the sample. This sample was shared with a second study, whose subject was T cells expressing NK-cell markers.

The sample comprised PBMCs. The origin of the receptors is a woman under 30 in good health.

This clonotype was observed a few times. The V gene is TRBV20-1, the J gene TRBJ2-3; D remains unclear. CDR3 length: 14 amino acids. CDR1 DFQATT and CDR2 SNEGSKA come from the germline V gene (reference sequence). V lost 6 bases and J lost 7, with 20 bases in between. CDR3 sequence: CSATPTGASYTQYF. The CDR3 nucleotides are TGCAGTGCCACTCCGACTGGCGCGTCTTATACGCAGTATTTT.

The chain uses TRBV12-3 or TRBV12-4 and TRBJ1-5; D gene unclear. The V end was cut by 3 bases, the J end by 8 bases, with 5 bases between. This CDR3 has 11 amino acids. This CDR3 reads CASSFAEPQHF. The CDR3 DNA follows: TGTGCCAGCAGTTTCGCCGAGCCCCAGCATTTT.

The chain links TRBV6-2 or TRBV6-3 to TRBJ2-6; 9 bases align to TRBD2. The CDR3 spans 16 residues. Germline trimming cut 8 bases from V and 2 bases from J; bases unmatched to any gene: 7. Germline loops: CDR1 MNHEY, CDR2 SVGEGT. The CDR3: CASGLAGRPGANVLTF. The CDR3 DNA reads as TGTGCCAGCGGGCTAGCGGGGAGGCCTGGGGCCAACGTCCTGACTTTC.

This clonotype was detected only a few times. The chain uses TRBV10-2 and TRBJ2-2; no clear D. CDR1 WSHSY and CDR2 SAAADI come from the germline V gene. The germline V and J ends were trimmed by 2 bases and 4 bases, with 5 bases remaining between them. CDR3 size: 13 residues. In DNA form, the CDR3 reads TGCGCCAGCAGTGAGGCTAGCACCGGGGAGCTGTTTTTT. As protein: CASSEASTGELFF.

This sequence joins TRBV7-2 and TRBJ2-7; TRBD2 is a possible D gene (5 bases). The CDR3 consists of 14 residues. Germline V gives CDR1 SGHTA, CDR2 FQGNSA. The V gene lost 0 bases and the J gene lost 6 bases, with 12 bases spanning the gap. The CDR3 here is CASSLALRAREQYF. The CDR3 DNA is TGTGCCAGCAGCTTAGCTTTGAGGGCGCGCGAGCAGTACTTC.

The rearrangement joins TRBV27 to TRBJ2-3; no reliable D call. Trimming left V 8 bases short and J 0 bases short, with 12 bases between. Germline values: CDR1 MNHEY, CDR2 SMNVEV (reference sequence). The CDR3 is 14 residues long. The CDR3 region is CASRWVESTDTQYF. DNA of the CDR3: TGTGCCAGCCGTTGGGTGGAAAGCACAGATACGCAGTATTTT.

This clonotype was seen more than once but under ten times. V is TRBV15 and J is TRBJ1-1; D gene ambiguous. The ends were cut back, 6 bases at V and 4 bases at J, with 12 bases in the middle. This CDR3 contains 13 residues. Per the germline V gene, CDR1 is LNHNV and CDR2 is YYDKDF (reference sequence). The CDR3 region is CATRDGLTTEAFF. The CDR3 DNA sequence: TGTGCCACCAGGGACGGTCTGACCACTGAAGCTTTCTTT.

This clonotype occurred a few times. This sequence joins TRBV5-1 and TRBJ2-1, with D unresolved. Between the trimmed V and J ends, which lost 6 bases and 7 bases, there was a span of 11 bases. This CDR3 is 12 amino acids long. Germline V lookup: CDR1 SGHRS, CDR2 YFSETQ. CDR3 nucleotide sequence: TGCGCCAGCAACCAAAAGAGGAATGAGCAGTTCTTC. Amino acids: CASNQKRNEQFF.

V gene TRBV12-3 or TRBV12-4 combines with J gene TRBJ1-6; no clear D gene. The CDR3 has 16 amino acids. V was clipped by 4 bases and J by 0 bases, with 10 bases between them. Written as DNA, the CDR3 is TGTGCCAGCAGTTCCCCAGGTTACTCCTATAATTCACCCCTCCACTTT. It translates to CASSSPGYSYNSPLHF.

The CDR3 reads CASSRGTGNEQYF. The CDR3, as DNA: TGTGCCAGCAGCCGCGGGACAGGGAATGAGCAGTACTTC. This chain uses TRBV14 with TRBJ2-7; TRBD1 matches at 9 bases. J lost 7 bases, V lost 4 bases, and 5 bases had no gene match. Germline-derived CDR1 and CDR2 are SGHDN and FVKESK. This CDR3 is 13 amino acids long.

This clonotype was observed a few times. The V gene is TRBV7-9, the J gene TRBJ2-3; 11 nucleotides agree with TRBD2. This CDR3 spans 16 amino acids. V shed 3 bases and J 2 bases; nucleotides not matched to a gene: 4. Germline assignment: CDR1 SEHNR and CDR2 FQNEAQ (reference sequence). The CDR3 spells CASSLASGGPTDTQYF. Here the CDR3 DNA reads TGTGCCAGCAGCTTGGCTAGCGGGGGGCCCACAGATACGCAGTATTTT.

The table lists this clonotype with many counts. The chain employs TRBV28 and TRBJ2-1, with 9 bases identical to TRBD1. CDR3 size: 16 residues. Trimming took 5 bases from V and 8 from J; bases not matched to a gene: 13. In germline, CDR1 is MDHEN, CDR2 SYDVKM. The DNA of the CDR3 is TGTGCCAGCAGTACCGTATCGGGACAGGGTTTAGATGAGCAGTTCTTC. Amino acids: CASSTVSGQGLDEQFF.

This clonotype turned up a few times. The rearrangement uses TRBV27 and TRBJ2-2; D unresolved. CDR1 is MNHEY and CDR2 is SMNVEV in the germline V gene (reference sequence). This CDR3 contains 15 residues. The V end was cut by 5 bases, the J end by 3 bases, with 13 bases between. CDR3 in DNA: TGTGCCAGCAGTGCCTTAGGAGCGTACACCGGGGAGCTGTTTTTT. Its translation is CASSALGAYTGELFF.

This clonotype was observed a few times. The chain links TRBV13 to TRBJ2-7, with a tentative D call TRBD2 (5 bases). Germline values: CDR1 PRHDT, CDR2 FYEKMQ (reference sequence). V gave up 5 bases and J gave up 3 bases, with 20 bases separating them. The CDR3 runs 16 residues. The CDR3 DNA reads TGTGCCAGCAGCCTAACGGGCCTAACGAGGGACTACGAGCAGTACTTC. Residues: CASSLTGLTRDYEQYF.

This clonotype has a handful of counts. This chain connects TRBV20-1 to TRBJ2-7, with D perhaps matching TRBD2 (7 bases). CDR1 is DFQATT, CDR2 SNEGSKA, per germline (reference sequence). The CDR3 loop spans 15 amino acids. V gave up 1 base and J gave up 1 base, with 14 bases separating them. The CDR3 bases are TGCAGTGCTAGAGGAGGGGGGGGAGTATCCTACGAGCAGTACTTC. It codes for CSARGGGGVSYEQYF.

This clonotype was detected ten times or more. The chain employs TRBV6-1 and TRBJ2-3; 15 bases match TRBD2. Germline CDR1 is MNHNS and CDR2 is SASEGT. J was trimmed by 4 bases and V by 8 bases; bases with no gene match: 4. This CDR3 has 15 amino acids. The CDR3 reads CASGGLAGGPDTQYF. CDR3 in DNA: TGTGCCAGCGGAGGACTAGCGGGAGGGCCAGATACGCAGTATTTT.

The chain carries TRBV7-9 and TRBJ2-6; the D gene is possibly TRBD2 (6 bases). CDR3 size: 17 residues. The ends were cut back, 4 bases at V and 4 bases at J, with 17 bases in the middle. CDR1 and CDR2 from the germline V gene are SEHNR and FQNEAQ (reference sequence). The CDR3 here is CASSSDHRGIGANVLTF. CDR3 nucleotides: TGTGCCAGCAGCTCAGACCACCGGGGGATCGGGGCCAACGTCCTGACTTTC. Full variable domain (missing parts from reference TRBV7-9 and TRBJ2-6): DTGVSQNPRHKITKRGQNVTFRCDPISEHNRLYWYRQTLGQGPEFLTYFQNEAQLEKSRLLSDRFSAERPKGSFSTLEIQRTEQGDSAMYLCASSSDHRGIGANVLTFGAGSRLTVL.

The gene calls are TRBV5-1 and TRBJ2-3; D not resolved. Trimming shortened V by 1 base and J by 3 bases, and 6 bases separated the two germline ends. The CDR3 is 13 residues long. Germline CDR1 and CDR2: SGHRS and YFSETQ. In DNA, the CDR3 is TGCGCCAGCAGCTTGACCGATACAGATACGCAGTATTTT. This translates into CASSLTDTDTQYF.